Here is one T cell receptor beta chain with its context. The data belong to a study of OX40 agonist ivuxolimab in advanced cancers. Germline loops: CDR1 SGHRS, CDR2 YFSETQ. Trimming shortened V by 0 bases and J by 3 bases, and 12 bases separated the two germline ends. The CDR3 spans 15 residues. Sequencing used immunoSEQ multiplex PCR; TCRdb keeps in-frame clones, though not all of them. The profile shows 35,000 to 40,000 clones, approximately 82% of them singletons. The clonotype comes from an adult with an advanced solid tumor such as melanoma, head and neck, liver or kidney cancer. J is TRBJ2-5 and V is TRBV5-1; possibly TRBD2 for D (5 bases). The sequences come from CD4+ or CD8+ T cells sorted from blood, collected in a trial of the OX40 agonist ivuxolimab. The CDR3 sequence: CASSLGGSLKETQYF. The CDR3 DNA follows: TGCGCCAGCAGCTTGGGTGGGAGCCTTAAAGAGACCCAGTACTTC.